One and the same sample provided the 27 T cell receptor beta chains below, sequenced in a study of OX40 agonist ivuxolimab in advanced cancers. The protocol was immunoSEQ multiplex PCR, while the TCRdb copy is restricted to in-frame clones and leaves out a portion. This repertoire shows 30,000 to 40,000 clones, around 81% found once; its top ten account for 15% to 20%. The specimen was CD4+ or CD8+ T cells sorted from blood, collected in a trial of the OX40 agonist ivuxolimab. Receptor source: an adult with an advanced solid tumor such as melanoma, head and neck, liver or kidney cancer.

The chain combines TRBV6-5 with TRBJ2-1; TRBD2 agrees at 13 bases. Germline values: CDR1 MNHEY, CDR2 SVGAGI. The ends lost 7 bases at V and 5 bases at J; junction bases unmatched: 5. The CDR3 sequence is 15 residues long. The CDR3 DNA reads TGTGCCAGCAACCCCGGACTAGCGGGGGACAATGAGCAGTTCTTC. This sequence encodes CASNPGLAGDNEQFF.

V is TRBV5-4 and J is TRBJ1-4; 9 bases line up with TRBD1. This CDR3 contains 15 residues. V gave up 2 bases and J gave up 12 bases; unmatched junction bases: 11. Germline V gives CDR1 SGHNT, CDR2 YYREEE (reference sequence). The CDR3 protein is CASSFQGQGRGELFF. The CDR3, as DNA: TGTGCCAGCAGCTTCCAAGGACAGGGGAGGGGTGAACTGTTTTTT.

This clone was counted between two and nine times. The chain carries TRBV19 and TRBJ1-1, with D uncertain. Trimming left V 3 bases short and J 0 bases short, with 14 bases between. This CDR3 has 16 residues. CDR1 is LNHDA, CDR2 SQIVND, per germline (reference sequence). The CDR3 loop is CASSMGLQRVNTEAFF. CDR3 nucleotides: TGTGCCAGTAGTATGGGCCTCCAGAGAGTGAACACTGAAGCTTTCTTT. The full variable domain, completed using reference TRBV19 and TRBJ1-1, is DGGITQSPKYLFRKEGQNVTLSCEQNLNHDAMYWYRQDPGQGLRLIYYSQIVNDFQKGDIAEGYSVSREKKESFPLTVTSAQKNPTAFYLCASSMGLQRVNTEAFFGQGTRLTVV.

The J gene is TRBJ2-3, the V gene TRBV4-1, with a weak D call TRBD2 (6 bases). The V end was cut by 1 base, the J end by 9 bases, with 14 bases between. The CDR3 is 14 amino acids. Germline V CDR1 and CDR2: MGHRA, YSYEKL. This CDR3 reads CASSQGGAGTTQYF. Written as DNA, the CDR3 is TGCGCCAGCAGCCAAGGAGGGGCGGGGACGACGCAGTATTTT.

The chain uses TRBV4-1 and TRBJ2-7; 10 bases line up with TRBD2. With 2 bases clipped from V and 2 bases from J, the junction kept 9 bases outside the gene matches. The CDR3 contains 17 residues. Germline lookup yields CDR1 MGHRA and CDR2 YSYEKL. The CDR3 region is CASSQPSGLARTYEQYF. In DNA form, the CDR3 reads TGCGCCAGCAGCCAACCTTCGGGACTAGCGAGGACCTACGAGCAGTACTTC.

The chain has TRBV18 and TRBJ2-5; the D is unclear. In germline, CDR1 is KGHSH, CDR2 LQKENI. V was shortened by 1 base and J by 2 bases, with 2 bases between the two germline ends. This CDR3 spans 12 amino acids. CDR3 nucleotides: TGTGCCAGCTCACCACAGCAAGAGACCCAGTACTTC. It encodes CASSPQQETQYF. The whole variable domain, filled in from reference TRBV18 and TRBJ2-5, reads NAGVMQNPRHLVRRRGQEARLRCSPMKGHSHVYWYRQLPEEGLKFMVYLQKENIIDESGMPKERFSAEFPKEGPSILRIQQVVRGDSAAYFCASSPQQETQYFGPGTRLLVL.

The V and J genes are TRBV27 and TRBJ2-2; 9 bases line up with TRBD1. The J segment lost 3 bases and the V segment lost 6 bases, leaving 5 bases of the junction unmatched. Per the germline V gene, CDR1 is MNHEY and CDR2 is SMNVEV (reference sequence). The CDR3 runs 15 residues. The CDR3 is CASSPRTGDTGELFF. CDR3 bases: TGTGCCAGCAGCCCAAGGACAGGGGACACCGGGGAGCTGTTTTTT.

This clone has just one count. The junction does not match germline at one end; this may be a read error. The chain couples TRBV11-1 to TRBJ1-1; 8 bases fit TRBD1. There are 15 residues in the CDR3. From germline, CDR1 is SGHAT and CDR2 FQDESV (reference sequence). The CDR3 region has the DNA TGTGCCAGCAGCTCTCCGTACAGGGGGGCCACTGAAGCTTTTTTT. Translating gives CASSSPYRGATEAFF. Based on the CDR3 plus reference TRBV11-1 and TRBJ1-1, the full variable domain is EAEVAQSPRYKITEKSQAVAFWCDPISGHATLYWYRQILGQGPELLVQFQDESVVDDSQLPKDRFSAERLKGVDSTLKIQPAELGDSAMYLCASSSPYRGATEAFFGQGTRLTVV.

The rearrangement joins TRBV6-5 to TRBJ1-5; D call uncertain. Germline assignment: CDR1 MNHEY and CDR2 SVGAGI. This CDR3 is 14 amino acids long. Trimming took 7 bases from V and 2 from J, leaving 12 bases between them. For the CDR3, the DNA is TGTGCCAGCACCAAGGGCAGTGGCAATCAGCCCCAGCATTTT. Encoded protein: CASTKGSGNQPQHF.

This clone was counted once. The CDR3 DNA is TGTGCCAGCTTAGTTGGACACAGGGCTACGTCCGGCTACACCTTC. It is translated as CASLVGHRATSGYTF. This chain links TRBV28 with TRBJ1-2; TRBD1 might be the D (6 bases). Germline CDR1 and CDR2: MDHEN and SYDVKM. This CDR3 is 15 amino acids long. The V and J ends lost 8 bases and 8 bases respectively, with 24 bases between them.

This clone was found once. This chain links TRBV5-6 with TRBJ2-7; the D call may be TRBD1 or TRBD2 (5 bases each). Looked up from germline, CDR1 is SGHDT and CDR2 is YYEEEE. The CDR3 covers 15 residues. Trimming cost V 4 bases and J 0 bases, with 14 bases left between them. CDR3 sequence reads: CASSIWGKSSYEQYF. CDR3 nucleotides: TGTGCCAGCAGCATCTGGGGGAAGAGCTCCTACGAGCAGTACTTC. The full variable domain, in which reference TRBV5-6 and TRBJ2-7 provide the parts outside the CDR3, is DAGVTQSPTHLIKTRGQQVTLRCSPKSGHDTVSWYQQALGQGPQFIFQYYEEEERQRGNFPDRFSGHQFPNYSSELNVNALLLGDSALYLCASSIWGKSSYEQYFGPGTRLTVT.

V usage is TRBV28 and J usage is TRBJ1-2, with 8 positions matching TRBD1. The germline CDR1 and CDR2 sequences are MDHEN and SYDVKM. CDR3 size: 13 residues. V shed 6 bases and J 3 bases; nucleotides not matched to a gene: 3. The CDR3 DNA is TGTGCCAGCAGCACAGGGGGGCACTATGGCTACACCTTC. This gives the protein CASSTGGHYGYTF.

The chain carries TRBV6-5 and TRBJ1-3; 11 bases fit TRBD1. The CDR3 is 15 residues long. CDR1 and CDR2 (germline): MNHEY, SVGAGI. With V trimmed by 5 bases and J by 9 bases, 9 bases remained unmatched. The CDR3 coding sequence is TGTGCCAGCAGTAGAAAGCCGGGACAGGGGGGCACCATATATTTT. Its protein product is CASSRKPGQGGTIYF.

This sequence joins TRBV10-3 and TRBJ1-5; no clear D. The CDR3 runs to 13 residues. Per the germline V gene, CDR1 is ENHRY and CDR2 is SYGVKD. Trimming took off 0 bases at V and 4 bases at J, with 4 bases between the two ends. This CDR3 reads CAISESGNQPQHF. The CDR3 bases are TGTGCCATCAGTGAGTCTGGAAATCAGCCCCAGCATTTT.

V gene TRBV10-3 combines with J gene TRBJ1-2; D is undetermined. CDR3 length equals 14 residues. V was clipped by 6 bases and J by 7 bases, with 18 bases between them. The germline V gene encodes CDR1 ENHRY and CDR2 SYGVKD. For the CDR3, the DNA is TGTGCCATCAGGACATCGCGGGGAGGGCTTGGCTACACCTTC. This codes for CAIRTSRGGLGYTF.

The CDR3 loop is CASSSGTAGLETQYF. CDR3 sequence (DNA): TGTGCCAGCAGCTCGGGGACAGCAGGATTAGAGACCCAGTACTTC. J is TRBJ2-5 and V is TRBV7-9, with 7 bases lining up with TRBD1. Germline V gives CDR1 SEHNR, CDR2 FQNEAQ (reference sequence). Germline trimming cut 4 bases from V and 4 bases from J; bases unmatched to any gene: 9. CDR3 length: 15 amino acids.

As regards this clone: Other DNA sequences in the same sample also yield this CDR3. V usage is TRBV27 and J usage is TRBJ1-1; D is unresolved. Germline CDR1 MNHEY, CDR2 SMNVEV (reference sequence). Trimming stripped 5 bases from V and 0 bases from J, with 7 bases between. This CDR3 comprises 13 residues. The CDR3 reads CASSLGLNTEAFF. CDR3 nucleotides: TGTGCCAGCAGTCTAGGACTGAACACTGAAGCTTTCTTT.

V is TRBV4-1 and J is TRBJ1-1, with D tentatively TRBD1 (6 bases). The germline V gene has CDR1 MGHRA and CDR2 YSYEKL. V was cut by 3 bases and J by 7 bases, with 9 bases left in between. CDR3 length: 12 residues. CDR3 loop: CASSQIQGEAFF. Written as DNA, the CDR3 is TGCGCCAGCAGCCAGATACAGGGTGAAGCTTTCTTT.

The chain uses TRBV4-1 and TRBJ2-7; D is ambiguous. The CDR3 runs 12 residues. The V gene lost 4 bases and the J gene lost 6 bases, with 10 bases spanning the gap. Germline V gene lookup returns CDR1 MGHRA and CDR2 YSYEKL. CDR3 nucleotides: TGCGCCAGCAGCCTTAGTAAGGGCGAGCAGTACTTC. Protein sequence: CASSLSKGEQYF.

The rearrangement uses TRBV30 and TRBJ1-1; unclear D gene. Trimming left V 8 bases short and J 5 bases short, with 9 bases between. Germline CDR1 GTSNPN, CDR2 SVGIG (reference sequence). The CDR3 loop spans 10 amino acids. The chain's CDR3 is CAGGVTEAFF. The CDR3 DNA sequence: TGTGCCGGTGGGGTTACTGAAGCTTTCTTT.

This clone was seen only a few times. The V and J genes are TRBV4-1 and TRBJ1-4; 9 positions match TRBD1. V dropped 6 bases and J dropped 7; count of bases not matched to a gene: 6. This CDR3 is 14 amino acids long. Germline CDR1 is MGHRA and CDR2 is YSYEKL. As DNA, the CDR3 is TGCGCCAGCAGATGGACAGGGGAGGGTGAAAAACTGTTTTTT. This codes for CASRWTGEGEKLFF.

A single count supports this clone. The chain uses TRBV28 and TRBJ2-7, with D maybe TRBD2 (6 bases). Germline-derived CDR1 and CDR2 are MDHEN and SYDVKM. This CDR3 has 13 amino acids. V was trimmed by 6 bases and J by 4 bases, leaving 13 bases between them. The CDR3 DNA reads TGTGCCAGCAGGGGGACTGGCCAGTACGAGCAGTACTTC. Translating it yields CASRGTGQYEQYF.

The J gene is TRBJ1-4, the V gene TRBV27; the match to TRBD1 covers 9 bases. Germline trimming cut 6 bases from V and 8 bases from J; bases unmatched to any gene: 7. CDR3 length: 14 amino acids. Germline V gene lookup returns CDR1 MNHEY and CDR2 SMNVEV (reference sequence). The CDR3 loop reads CASSQGTGWEKLFF. Written as DNA, the CDR3 is TGTGCCAGCAGCCAAGGGACAGGGTGGGAAAAACTGTTTTTT.

The V gene is TRBV6-5, the J gene TRBJ1-1; perhaps TRBD1 as D (5 bases). This CDR3 is 13 amino acids long. CDR1 is MNHEY, CDR2 SVGAGI, per germline. V gave up 6 bases and J gave up 9 bases, with 17 bases separating them. CDR3 loop: CASSRDLSRKAFF. CDR3 nucleotides: TGTGCCAGCAGCCGGGACTTATCCCGTAAAGCTTTCTTT.

This chain links TRBV2 with TRBJ2-2; 7 bases line up with TRBD2. V dropped 6 bases and J dropped 4; count of bases not matched to a gene: 8. This CDR3 contains 15 residues. The germline gives CDR1 SNHLY, CDR2 FYNNEI. The CDR3 DNA sequence: TGTGCCAGCAGAGTATTGCGGGGGACCACCGGGGAGCTGTTTTTT. As protein: CASRVLRGTTGELFF.

The genes are TRBV19 and TRBJ1-1; D is perhaps TRBD1 (5 bases). The germline gives CDR1 LNHDA, CDR2 SQIVND (reference sequence). The V gene lost 3 bases and the J gene lost 8 bases, with 22 bases spanning the gap. The CDR3 is made up of 16 amino acids. In DNA, the CDR3 is TGTGCCAGTAGTATGAACGGGGCAGGGAAATTGACGGAAGCTTTCTTT. Protein product: CASSMNGAGKLTEAFF.

The rearrangement uses TRBV18 and TRBJ2-3, with D possibly TRBD2 on 5 matching bases. V shed 4 bases and J shed 2 bases, with 13 bases lying between them. CDR3 length equals 15 residues. CDR1 and CDR2 from the germline V gene are KGHSH and LQKENI. For the CDR3, the DNA is TGTGCCAGCTCACTCGAGCGGAGCCCCACAGATACGCAGTATTTT. Its translation: CASSLERSPTDTQYF.